These 22 T cell receptor beta chains were all obtained from the same sample, sequenced in a study of cytomegalovirus exposure and HLA in healthy donors. Assay used: immunoSEQ multiplex PCR; TCRdb lists only in-frame clones, some missing. The data contain around 56,000 clones, about 92% of them singletons. The sequenced sample was PBMCs. The source of these receptors is a woman aged 18 to 35 in good health and CMV-seropositive.

The chain joins TRBV6-5 to TRBJ1-1; 8 nucleotides align to TRBD1. CDR3 length equals 14 residues. Germline CDR1 reads MNHEY; CDR2 reads SVGAGI. V shed 4 bases and J 4 bases; nucleotides not matched to a gene: 5. The CDR3 protein is CASSSTGEGTEAFF. Here the CDR3 DNA reads TGTGCCAGCAGTTCGACAGGGGAAGGCACTGAAGCTTTCTTT.

In its sample, this clone was seen once. The chain links TRBV7-8 to TRBJ1-5, with D tentatively TRBD1 (5 bases). V dropped 1 base and J dropped 7 bases, with 14 bases sitting between them. The CDR3 covers 15 residues. Germline CDR1 reads SGHVS; CDR2 reads FQNEAQ. CDR3 in DNA: TGTGCCAGCAGCTTAGGATCAGGGTCGTCGCAGCCCCAGCATTTT. This translates into CASSLGSGSSQPQHF.

CDR3 sequence: CASSLGQARGYTF. DNA for the CDR3: TGTGCCAGCAGTCTAGGACAGGCTCGGGGCTACACCTTC. The chain joins TRBV28 to TRBJ1-2; 7 bases line up with TRBD1. Germline CDR1 reads MDHEN; CDR2 reads SYDVKM. The V segment lost 5 bases and the J segment 8 bases; nucleotides outside the gene matches: 8. This CDR3 is 13 amino acids long.

This chain uses TRBV7-2 with TRBJ2-7; D possibly corresponds to TRBD1 (6 bases). Germline CDR1 reads SGHTA; CDR2 reads FQGNSA. This CDR3 has 14 amino acids. V lost 5 bases to trimming and J lost 4 bases, with 15 bases between them. The DNA for the CDR3 is TGTGCCAGCAGCAACAACAGGGCCGGGTACGAGCAGTACTTC. Amino acid sequence: CASSNNRAGYEQYF.

The chain is built from TRBV30 and TRBJ1-5; the D gene is possibly TRBD1 (5 bases). There are 12 residues in the CDR3. Germline values: CDR1 GTSNPN, CDR2 SVGIG (reference sequence). Trimming left V 5 bases short and J 4 bases short, with 9 bases between. This CDR3 reads CAWGAGNQPQHF. The CDR3, as DNA: TGTGCCTGGGGGGCGGGGAATCAGCCCCAGCATTTT.

The chain uses TRBV4-1 and TRBJ1-5, with D unresolved. Germline V CDR1 and CDR2: MGHRA, YSYEKL. This CDR3 comprises 15 residues. Trimming left V 5 bases short and J 0 bases short, with 11 bases between. For the CDR3, the DNA is TGCGCCAGCAGCTCGGTTGACTTTAGCAATCAGCCCCAGCATTTT. It specifies CASSSVDFSNQPQHF.

The chain joins TRBV4-1 to TRBJ2-7; TRBD1 aligns across 10 bases. This CDR3 is built from 16 residues. J gave up 3 bases and V 4 bases, and 9 bases lay outside the gene matches. The V gene's germline CDR1 is MGHRA and CDR2 YSYEKL. CDR3 residues: CASSPLPGQGIYEQYF. The CDR3 DNA is TGCGCCAGCAGCCCTCTCCCGGGACAGGGGATCTACGAGCAGTACTTC.

The chain uses TRBV5-4 and TRBJ2-7, with a weak D call TRBD2 (6 bases). The V end lost 1 base, the J end lost 3 bases, and 11 bases lay between the germline ends. This CDR3 contains 14 residues. Germline V gives CDR1 SGHNT, CDR2 YYREEE (reference sequence). The chain's CDR3 is CASSLRGAFYEQYF. In nucleotides, the CDR3 is TGTGCCAGCAGCTTGCGCGGGGCTTTCTACGAGCAGTACTTC.

The chain carries TRBV10-2 and TRBJ2-7; tentatively, D is TRBD2 (7 bases). Germline values: CDR1 WSHSY, CDR2 SAAADI. CDR3 length equals 15 residues. V dropped 4 bases and J dropped 5 bases, with 18 bases sitting between them. The CDR3, as DNA: TGCGCCAGCAGTGCCAGGAGGGGGGGTTTCGACGAGCAGTACTTC. Residues: CASSARRGGFDEQYF.

The J gene is TRBJ1-6, the V gene TRBV5-1; 9 positions match TRBD1. Germline trimming cut 4 bases from V and 9 bases from J; bases unmatched to any gene: 8. Germline V gene data show CDR1 as SGHRS and CDR2 as YFSETQ. CDR3 length equals 15 residues. The DNA of the CDR3 is TGCGCCAGCAGCCACGGACAGGGGAATACTTCACCCCTCCACTTT. It encodes CASSHGQGNTSPLHF.

The rearrangement links TRBV27 to TRBJ2-7; 7 nucleotides align to TRBD1. Trimming removed 7 bases from V and 4 bases from J; junction bases left unmatched: 16. This CDR3 is 16 amino acids long. Germline CDR1 and CDR2: MNHEY and SMNVEV (reference sequence). The CDR3 loop is CASKTAVQGYVYEQYF. The CDR3 DNA follows: TGTGCCAGCAAAACCGCCGTACAGGGGTATGTTTACGAGCAGTACTTC.

The chain carries TRBV11-2 and TRBJ2-3; 10 nucleotides line up with TRBD2. The junction had 4 bases not matched to a gene; V was cut back by 5 bases and J by 2 bases. The V gene's germline CDR1 is SGHAT and CDR2 FQNNGV. The length of the CDR3 is 15 residues. The CDR3 here is CASSLAGVYTDTQYF. The CDR3 nucleotides read TGTGCCAGCAGCCTAGCGGGGGTCTACACAGATACGCAGTATTTT. The variable domain in full, completed from reference TRBV11-2 and TRBJ2-3, reads EAGVAQSPRYKIIEKRQSVAFWCNPISGHATLYWYQQILGQGPKLLIQFQNNGVVDDSQLPKDRFSAERLKGVDSTLKIQPAKLEDSAVYLCASSLAGVYTDTQYFGPGTRLTVL.

The CDR3 DNA reads TGCAGCGTGCTACCAGGGCCATTTGAAGCTTTCTTT. Its protein product is CSVLPGPFEAFF. The rearrangement joins TRBV29-1 to TRBJ1-1; TRBD1 might be the D (5 bases). Trimming left V 6 bases short and J 7 bases short, with 15 bases between. The germline V gene encodes CDR1 SQVTM and CDR2 ANQGSEA. The CDR3 is 12 residues long.

V is TRBV4-1 and J is TRBJ1-5; 7 nucleotides align to TRBD1. This CDR3 has 17 amino acids. Losses at the gene ends were 4 bases for V and 3 bases for J; bases not matched to a gene: 12. Germline loops: CDR1 MGHRA, CDR2 YSYEKL. CDR3 protein: CASSRPEEGAANQPQHF. The DNA of the CDR3 is TGCGCCAGCAGCCGACCAGAGGAGGGGGCCGCCAATCAGCCCCAGCATTTT.

The CDR3 nucleotides are TGTGCCAGCAGCCAAGACCTAGCACCCGGCTACGAGCAGTACTTC. Protein: CASSQDLAPGYEQYF. The chain couples TRBV4-2 to TRBJ2-7; a weak D match, TRBD2 (5 bases). CDR1 and CDR2 (germline): LGHNA, YNFKEQ. CDR3 length: 15 amino acids. V lost 0 bases and J lost 3, with 12 bases in between.

The CDR3 reads CASSQNRHSPLHF. DNA of the CDR3: TGTGCCAGCAGCCAAAACAGGCACTCACCCCTCCACTTT. This chain uses TRBV14 with TRBJ1-6; TRBD1 might be the D (5 bases). The CDR3 runs 13 residues. Trimming cost V 2 bases and J 10 bases, with 9 bases left between them. Germline V gives CDR1 SGHDN, CDR2 FVKESK.

This chain links TRBV19 with TRBJ1-6; no reliable D call. Trimming left V 1 base short and J 9 bases short, with 4 bases between. The CDR3 has 12 amino acids. Germline CDR1 and CDR2: LNHDA and SQIVND (reference sequence). CDR3 sequence reads: CASSIGGSPLHF. The CDR3 bases are TGTGCCAGTAGTATAGGCGGTTCACCCCTCCACTTT.

The V and J genes are TRBV4-3 and TRBJ2-2, with 12 bases lining up with TRBD1. CDR3 length: 20 amino acids. Germline assignment: CDR1 LGHNA and CDR2 YSLEER. Germline trimming cut 2 bases from V and 4 bases from J; bases unmatched to any gene: 14. The CDR3 sequence is CASSQSPGTGGIGSTGELFF. DNA for the CDR3: TGCGCCAGCAGCCAATCACCCGGGACAGGGGGCATTGGGAGCACCGGGGAGCTGTTTTTT.

This clone was seen just once. This rearrangement joins TRBV6-5 to TRBJ2-5, with D possibly matching TRBD2 (6 bases). The V gene's germline CDR1 is MNHEY and CDR2 SVGAGI. The CDR3 sequence is 14 residues long. Trimming removed 5 bases at V and 4 bases at J, with 14 bases between. CDR3 amino acids: CASSLGDSPETQYF. In nucleotides, the CDR3 is TGTGCCAGCAGTCTCGGGGACTCACCAGAGACCCAGTACTTC.

The rearrangement uses TRBV15 and TRBJ1-2; tentative D call: TRBD1 (5 bases). Germline V gives CDR1 LNHNV, CDR2 YYDKDF (reference sequence). With 1 base removed from V and 8 bases from J, the gap between germline ends came to 17 bases. The CDR3 sequence is 15 residues long. CDR3 loop: CATSRVEGGTRGYTF. In DNA, the CDR3 is TGTGCCACCAGCAGAGTCGAGGGAGGGACTCGAGGCTACACCTTC.

Concerning this clone: The same CDR3 also results from other DNA sequences found in this sample. This chain uses TRBV18 with TRBJ1-1; 7 nucleotides line up with TRBD1. The CDR3 covers 13 residues. V was clipped by 3 bases and J by 3 bases; unmatched bases: 1. In germline, CDR1 is KGHSH, CDR2 LQKENI. CDR3 loop: CASSPTGDTEAFF. In nucleotides, the CDR3 is TGTGCCAGCTCACCTACAGGGGACACTGAAGCTTTCTTT.

The chain joins TRBV13 to TRBJ1-3; 7 bases match TRBD1. V lost 2 bases and J lost 6; bases outside the gene matches: 7. The CDR3 totals 15 residues. CDR1 and CDR2 from the germline V gene are PRHDT and FYEKMQ (reference sequence). The CDR3 here is CASSLLTGKSNTIYF. The CDR3, as DNA: TGTGCCAGCAGCTTACTGACAGGGAAGTCAAACACCATATATTTT. Supplemented by reference TRBV13 and TRBJ1-3, the full variable domain reads AAGVIQSPRHLIKEKRETATLKCYPIPRHDTVYWYQQGPGQDPQFLISFYEKMQSDKGSIPDRFSAQQFSDYHSELNMSSLELGDSALYFCASSLLTGKSNTIYFGEGSWLTVV.